Listed below are T cell receptor beta chains from one sample, sequenced in a study of blood T cell repertoires in COVID-19. Repertoires were generated with immunoSEQ multiplex PCR, while TCRdb's copy carries only in-frame clones and drops some. The profile covers about 24,000 clones, with roughly nine tenths appearing a single time and about 25% taken by the ten largest. The sample comprised peripheral blood. The receptors originated from a man aged 65 to 79 with COVID-19, enrolled during active disease. Both conserved end residues are part of each CDR3. The order of the fields is CDR3 protein, CDR3 DNA, clone size, D gene, V gene, J gene. A D gene is named only where the DNA matches it firmly. Rows give clone size only sometimes, using once, few, many, or a class for an expanded clone.

CDR3 protein: CASSYSQGSNEQFF
CDR3 DNA: TGTGCCAGCAGTTACTCTCAGGGATCCAATGAGCAGTTCTTC
clone size: NA
D gene: NA
V gene: TRBV6-5
J gene: TRBJ2-1

CDR3 protein: CASSLYADTDTQYF
CDR3 DNA: TGTGCCAGCAGCTTATACGCAGACACAGATACGCAGTATTTT
clone size: NA
D gene: NA
V gene: TRBV7-9
J gene: TRBJ2-3

CDR3 protein: CASSLVGDEKLFF
CDR3 DNA: TGCGCCAGCAGCTTGGTGGGAGACGAAAAACTGTTTTTT
clone size: NA
D gene: NA
V gene: TRBV5-1
J gene: TRBJ1-4

CDR3 protein: CAISESPGKETQYF
CDR3 DNA: TGTGCCATCAGTGAGTCCCCAGGTAAAGAGACCCAGTACTTC
clone size: NA
D gene: NA
V gene: TRBV10-3
J gene: TRBJ2-5

CDR3 protein: CASSIRDFPGNEQYF
CDR3 DNA: TGTGCCAGTAGTATCCGGGACTTCCCTGGGAACGAGCAGTACTTC
clone size: NA
D gene: NA
V gene: TRBV19
J gene: TRBJ2-7

CDR3 protein: CASSSGLAGARETQYF
CDR3 DNA: TGCGCCAGCAGCTCGGGACTAGCGGGAGCTCGAGAGACCCAGTACTTC
clone size: NA
D gene: TRBD2
V gene: TRBV5-1
J gene: TRBJ2-5

CDR3 protein: CASSPIQGGAGEKLFF
CDR3 DNA: TGTGCCAGCAGCCCCATACAGGGGGGGGCCGGTGAAAAACTGTTTTTT
clone size: NA
D gene: TRBD1
V gene: TRBV11-2
J gene: TRBJ1-4

CDR3 protein: CASSRLAGGLANEQFF
CDR3 DNA: TGTGCCAGCAGCCGACTAGCGGGGGGGCTGGCGAATGAGCAGTTCTTC
clone size: medium-sized
D gene: TRBD2
V gene: TRBV27
J gene: TRBJ2-1

CDR3 protein: CASSRTKGSPLHF
CDR3 DNA: TGTGCCAGCAGCCGGACAAAAGGCTCACCCCTCCACTTT
clone size: once
D gene: NA
V gene: TRBV14
J gene: TRBJ1-6

CDR3 protein: CASSPRDSQETQYF
CDR3 DNA: TGTGCCAGCTCACCTCGGGACAGTCAAGAGACCCAGTACTTC
clone size: NA
D gene: TRBD1
V gene: TRBV18
J gene: TRBJ2-5

CDR3 protein: CSVEVPQNTEAFF
CDR3 DNA: TGCAGCGTTGAAGTCCCCCAGAACACTGAAGCTTTCTTT
clone size: NA
D gene: NA
V gene: TRBV29-1
J gene: TRBJ1-1

CDR3 protein: CASSFTGAGELFF
CDR3 DNA: TGTGCCAGTAGTTTCACGGGGGCCGGGGAGCTGTTTTTT
clone size: NA
D gene: NA
V gene: TRBV19
J gene: TRBJ2-2

CDR3 protein: CASSDVAGGETQYF
CDR3 DNA: TGTGCCAGCAGTGACGTTGCAGGGGGGGAGACCCAGTACTTC
clone size: NA
D gene: NA
V gene: TRBV2
J gene: TRBJ2-5

CDR3 protein: CASTRTGYMNTEAFF
CDR3 DNA: TGTGCCAGTACCCGGACAGGGTACATGAACACTGAAGCTTTCTTT
clone size: NA
D gene: TRBD1
V gene: TRBV19
J gene: TRBJ1-1

CDR3 protein: CASSMGGSSGYTF
CDR3 DNA: TGTGCCAGTAGTATGGGAGGGAGCTCTGGCTACACCTTC
clone size: NA
D gene: NA
V gene: TRBV19
J gene: TRBJ1-2

CDR3 protein: CASRPTGGPYNEQFF
CDR3 DNA: TGCGCCAGCAGACCTACAGGGGGGCCCTACAATGAGCAGTTCTTC
clone size: NA
D gene: TRBD1
V gene: TRBV5-1
J gene: TRBJ2-1

CDR3 protein: CASTPPGGESRNTEAFF
CDR3 DNA: TGTGCCAGTACCCCGCCGGGGGGGGAATCCCGAAACACTGAAGCTTTCTTT
clone size: few
D gene: NA
V gene: TRBV19
J gene: TRBJ1-1

CDR3 protein: CAWSGGLDGEQYF
CDR3 DNA: TGTGCCTGGAGTGGAGGACTAGACGGCGAGCAGTACTTC
clone size: NA
D gene: TRBD2
V gene: TRBV30
J gene: TRBJ2-7

CDR3 protein: CASRLTGQSYEQYF
CDR3 DNA: TGTGCCAGCAGACTGACAGGGCAGTCCTACGAGCAGTACTTC
clone size: NA
D gene: TRBD1
V gene: TRBV3-1/TRBV3-2
J gene: TRBJ2-7

CDR3 protein: CAVRIGADTQYF
CDR3 DNA: TGTGCCGTGCGGATAGGGGCAGATACGCAGTATTTT
clone size: NA
D gene: NA
V gene: TRBV6-5
J gene: TRBJ2-3

CDR3 protein: CASSPDLKRRNTEAFF
CDR3 DNA: TGTGCCAGCAGCCCCGATCTTAAGAGGCGGAACACTGAAGCTTTCTTT
clone size: NA
D gene: NA
V gene: TRBV5-4
J gene: TRBJ1-1

CDR3 protein: CASSSSGGHSGANVLTF
CDR3 DNA: TGTGCCAGCAGCTCTAGCGGGGGCCACTCTGGGGCCAACGTCCTGACTTTC
clone size: NA
D gene: TRBD2
V gene: TRBV7-9
J gene: TRBJ2-6

CDR3 protein: CASRRYRGDTEAFF
CDR3 DNA: TGTGCCAGCAGACGTTACAGGGGGGACACTGAAGCTTTCTTT
clone size: NA
D gene: TRBD1
V gene: TRBV27
J gene: TRBJ1-1

CDR3 protein: CASSESRVVGRGGREKLFF
CDR3 DNA: TGCGCCAGCAGCGAAAGCAGGGTAGTTGGGCGGGGAGGAAGAGAAAAACTGTTTTTT
clone size: once
D gene: NA
V gene: TRBV5-1
J gene: TRBJ1-4

CDR3 protein: CASSLSGHPYEQYF
CDR3 DNA: TGTGCCAGCAGTTTATCGGGACACCCCTACGAGCAGTACTTC
clone size: once
D gene: NA
V gene: TRBV27
J gene: TRBJ2-7

CDR3 protein: CASRSGQLNSPLHF
CDR3 DNA: TGTGCCAGCAGATCGGGACAGCTTAATTCACCCCTCCACTTT
clone size: NA
D gene: TRBD1
V gene: TRBV6-5
J gene: TRBJ1-6

CDR3 protein: CSARGGGEQYF
CDR3 DNA: TGCAGTGCTAGGGGGGGTGGCGAGCAGTACTTC
clone size: NA
D gene: NA
V gene: TRBV20-1
J gene: TRBJ2-7

CDR3 protein: CASREGGFYEQYF
CDR3 DNA: TGTGCCAGCAGGGAAGGGGGCTTCTACGAGCAGTACTTC
clone size: once
D gene: TRBD1
V gene: TRBV6-1
J gene: TRBJ2-7

CDR3 protein: CASSPGANYGYTF
CDR3 DNA: TGTGCCAGCAGCCCTGGAGCTAACTATGGCTACACCTTC
clone size: once
D gene: NA
V gene: TRBV11-3
J gene: TRBJ1-2

CDR3 protein: CASSGTGTGTEAFF
CDR3 DNA: TGCGCCAGCAGCGGAACCGGGACAGGGACTGAAGCTTTCTTT
clone size: once
D gene: TRBD1
V gene: TRBV5-1
J gene: TRBJ1-1

CDR3 protein: CASSESGLESSYEQYF
CDR3 DNA: TGCGCCAGCAGTGAGTCGGGACTAGAAAGCTCCTACGAGCAGTACTTC
clone size: NA
D gene: TRBD2
V gene: TRBV10-2
J gene: TRBJ2-7

CDR3 protein: CSVETGVSNEKLFF
CDR3 DNA: TGCAGCGTGGAGACCGGGGTGTCTAATGAAAAACTGTTTTTT
clone size: NA
D gene: NA
V gene: TRBV29-1
J gene: TRBJ1-4

CDR3 protein: CASSQPHSYNGYTF
CDR3 DNA: TGCGCCAGCAGCCAACCTCACAGCTATAATGGCTACACCTTC
clone size: NA
D gene: NA
V gene: TRBV4-1
J gene: TRBJ1-2

CDR3 protein: CASSQGLAGSPTDTQYF
CDR3 DNA: TGTGCCAGCAGCCAGGGACTAGCGGGGTCGCCCACAGATACGCAGTATTTT
clone size: NA
D gene: TRBD2
V gene: TRBV13
J gene: TRBJ2-3

CDR3 protein: CASSLGTGVDGYTF
CDR3 DNA: TGCGCCAGCAGCTTAGGGACAGGGGTGGATGGCTACACCTTC
clone size: NA
D gene: TRBD1
V gene: TRBV5-1
J gene: TRBJ1-2

CDR3 protein: CSVGGDDEKLFF
CDR3 DNA: TGCAGCGTGGGGGGGGATGATGAAAAACTGTTTTTT
clone size: NA
D gene: NA
V gene: TRBV29-1
J gene: TRBJ1-4

CDR3 protein: CASSPSLFYEQYF
CDR3 DNA: TGTGCCAGCTCACCCTCCCTCTTCTACGAGCAGTACTTC
clone size: NA
D gene: NA
V gene: TRBV18
J gene: TRBJ2-7

CDR3 protein: CSVVRGRDTEAFF
CDR3 DNA: TGCAGCGTTGTGCGGGGGCGAGACACTGAAGCTTTCTTT
clone size: NA
D gene: NA
V gene: TRBV29-1
J gene: TRBJ1-1

CDR3 protein: CASSFVGGVKTGELFF
CDR3 DNA: TGTGCCAGTAGTTTCGTGGGAGGAGTTAAAACCGGGGAGCTGTTTTTT
clone size: NA
D gene: NA
V gene: TRBV19
J gene: TRBJ2-2

CDR3 protein: CASSLIQGGYEQYF
CDR3 DNA: TGTGCCAGCAGTTTAATACAGGGGGGCTACGAGCAGTACTTC
clone size: NA
D gene: TRBD1
V gene: TRBV27
J gene: TRBJ2-7

CDR3 protein: CASSERLAGASGANVLTF
CDR3 DNA: TGTGCCAGCAGTGAAAGATTGGCGGGAGCCTCTGGGGCCAACGTCCTGACTTTC
clone size: NA
D gene: TRBD2
V gene: TRBV6-1
J gene: TRBJ2-6

CDR3 protein: CASSSGQVGEQYF
CDR3 DNA: TGTGCCAGCAGCTCGGGACAGGTTGGCGAGCAGTACTTC
clone size: few
D gene: TRBD1
V gene: TRBV7-9
J gene: TRBJ2-7

CDR3 protein: CASSVRHRREADYGYTF
CDR3 DNA: TGTGCCAGCAGTGTCCGCCACCGTAGGGAGGCCGACTATGGCTACACCTTC
clone size: NA
D gene: NA
V gene: TRBV6-1
J gene: TRBJ1-2

CDR3 protein: CASSYQAYATNEKLFF
CDR3 DNA: TGTGCCAGCAGTTACCAGGCCTATGCAACTAATGAAAAACTGTTTTTT
clone size: few
D gene: NA
V gene: TRBV6-5
J gene: TRBJ1-4

CDR3 protein: CASSSTANKQETQYF
CDR3 DNA: TGTGCCAGCAGTTCGACAGCGAACAAGCAAGAGACCCAGTACTTC
clone size: NA
D gene: NA
V gene: TRBV27
J gene: TRBJ2-5

CDR3 protein: CASRRPPFTEAFF
CDR3 DNA: TGTGCCAGCCGGAGGCCGCCCTTCACTGAAGCTTTCTTT
clone size: NA
D gene: NA
V gene: TRBV9
J gene: TRBJ1-1

CDR3 protein: CASRRRQGGTEAFF
CDR3 DNA: TGTGCCAGCAGGCGACGACAGGGAGGCACTGAAGCTTTCTTT
clone size: NA
D gene: TRBD1
V gene: TRBV6-5
J gene: TRBJ1-1

CDR3 protein: CVTRGGSGIQYF
CDR3 DNA: TGTGTTACCCGGGGGGGATCGGGCATTCAGTACTTC
clone size: once
D gene: TRBD2
V gene: TRBV6-5
J gene: TRBJ2-4

CDR3 protein: CASNPRGGAAFF
CDR3 DNA: TGTGCCAGCAACCCAAGGGGGGGGGCAGCTTTCTTT
clone size: NA
D gene: NA
V gene: TRBV5-4
J gene: TRBJ1-1

CDR3 protein: CASSIFPGQGNGYTF
CDR3 DNA: TGTGCCAGCAGCATTTTTCCGGGACAGGGAAATGGCTACACCTTC
clone size: NA
D gene: TRBD1
V gene: TRBV7-9
J gene: TRBJ1-2

CDR3 protein: CSVGRDSYEQYF
CDR3 DNA: TGCAGCGTTGGACGGGACTCCTACGAGCAGTACTTC
clone size: NA
D gene: NA
V gene: TRBV29-1
J gene: TRBJ2-7

CDR3 protein: CASSQDPDQPQHF
CDR3 DNA: TGCGCCAGCAGCCAAGACCCGGATCAGCCCCAGCATTTT
clone size: NA
D gene: NA
V gene: TRBV4-1
J gene: TRBJ1-5

CDR3 protein: CASSPGGVAKNIQYF
CDR3 DNA: TGTGCCAGCAGCCCTGGGGGGGTAGCCAAAAACATTCAGTACTTC
clone size: NA
D gene: TRBD2
V gene: TRBV5-6
J gene: TRBJ2-4

CDR3 protein: CASSSGPYEQYF
CDR3 DNA: TGTGCCAGCTCATCCGGTCCCTACGAGCAGTACTTC
clone size: once
D gene: NA
V gene: TRBV18
J gene: TRBJ2-7

CDR3 protein: CASSNVAGGNNEQFF
CDR3 DNA: TGTGCCAGTAGTAACGTAGCGGGGGGAAACAATGAGCAGTTCTTC
clone size: NA
D gene: TRBD2
V gene: TRBV19
J gene: TRBJ2-1